Reported below is one TCR beta chain. Its target is not known. The data derive from a study of cytomegalovirus exposure and HLA in healthy donors. This PCR relied on a set of 60 Vbeta primers and 13 Jbeta primers. Profiled with immunoSEQ multiplex PCR; TCRdb holds only in-frame clones, not every one. The sample yields 75,000 to 100,000 clones, 70% to 75% seen once. Germline CDR1 and CDR2: MNHEY and SVGAGI. V lost 0 bases to trimming and J lost 1 base, with 10 bases between them. The CDR3 is 15 residues long. Points from the study as a whole: A later analysis found that most CMV-associated TCR beta chains appeared HLA-restricted.

The receptor's source is a man in his forties in good health and CMV-seronegative. The genes are TRBV6-5 and TRBJ2-7; D might be TRBD1 (5 bases). The sequenced sample consisted of PBMCs. Written as DNA, the CDR3 is TGTGCCAGCAGTTACTCTTCAGACAGTTCCTACGAGCAGTACTTC. Its protein product is CASSYSSDSSYEQYF.